Following are 2 T cell receptor beta chains from one sample sequenced in a study of blood T cell repertoires in COVID-19. Some clones are missing from TCRdb's copy, which holds only in-frame ones; the method was immunoSEQ multiplex PCR. The sample lists about 74,000 clones; about 90% were seen once. Sequencing used peripheral blood. These receptors originate from a woman aged 50 to 60 in a cohort sampled during active COVID-19.

This chain links TRBV2 with TRBJ1-1; possibly TRBD1 for D (6 bases). Trimming cost V 6 bases and J 11 bases, with 13 bases left between them. Germline V gene lookup returns CDR1 SNHLY and CDR2 FYNNEI. This CDR3 region has 11 residues. CDR3 loop: CASRWTETAFF. CDR3 DNA sequence: TGTGCCAGCAGATGGACAGAGACGGCTTTCTTT.

The chain joins TRBV7-9 to TRBJ1-1; TRBD1 matches 9 bases. Trimming took 2 bases from V and 5 from J; bases not matched to a gene: 3. The CDR3 extends over 14 amino acids. CDR1 and CDR2 (germline): SEHNR, FQNEAQ (reference sequence). In DNA form, the CDR3 reads TGTGCCAGCAGCTTAACAGGGGGCGGAACTGAAGCTTTCTTT. Protein product: CASSLTGGGTEAFF.